One and the same sample provided the 26 T cell receptor beta chains below, sequenced in a study of cytomegalovirus exposure and HLA in healthy donors. Method: immunoSEQ multiplex PCR; TCRdb's copy keeps in-frame clones and lacks some. The sample yields about 71,000 clones, 85% to 95% seen once. Material for sequencing was PBMCs. These receptors came from a man aged 18 to 29 in good health and CMV-seropositive.

V usage is TRBV21-1 and J usage is TRBJ2-7; TRBD2 is the table's D call and was not checked against the DNA. TRBV21-1 is tagged as a pseudogene. The length of the CDR3 is 16 residues. The CDR3: CASTTSGGPSSYEQYF. The DNA of the CDR3 is TGTGCCAGCACGACTAGCGGGGGTCCGAGCTCCTACGAGCAGTACTTC.

The chain couples TRBV2 to TRBJ1-3, with 7 bases aligning to TRBD1. From germline, CDR1 is SNHLY and CDR2 FYNNEI. Trimming at V came to 5 bases and at J to 0 bases, leaving 7 bases not matched to a gene. This CDR3 region has 16 residues. In DNA, the CDR3 is TGTGCCAGCAGTACAGACAGGGACCACTCTGGAAACACCATATATTTT. This sequence encodes CASSTDRDHSGNTIYF.

V gene TRBV19 combines with J gene TRBJ1-5, with 7 nucleotides matching TRBD1. Losses at the gene ends were 9 bases for V and 0 bases for J; bases not matched to a gene: 11. This CDR3 contains 16 residues. Germline CDR1 and CDR2: LNHDA and SQIVND (reference sequence). This CDR3 reads CASLPMTGSSNQPQHF. As DNA, the CDR3 is TGTGCCAGCTTACCCATGACAGGGTCTAGCAATCAGCCCCAGCATTTT.

This chain connects TRBV7-8 to TRBJ1-5; 8 positions agree with TRBD1. V was clipped by 11 bases and J by 3 bases; unmatched bases: 15. CDR1 is SGHVS and CDR2 is FQNEAQ in the germline V gene. The CDR3 loop spans 16 amino acids. CDR3 sequence: CASSSGADRDNQPQHF. As DNA, the CDR3 is TGTGCCTCTTCTTCCGGGGCGGACAGGGACAATCAGCCCCAGCATTTT. Full variable domain (missing parts from reference TRBV7-8 and TRBJ1-5): GAGVSQSPRYKVAKRGQDVALRCDPISGHVSLFWYQQALGQGPEFLTYFQNEAQLDKSGLPSDRFFAERPEGSVSTLKIQRTQQEDSAVYLCASSSGADRDNQPQHFGDGTRLSIL.

This chain joins TRBV9 and TRBJ2-5; 8 nucleotides match TRBD2. The ends lost 4 bases at V and 4 bases at J; junction bases unmatched: 12. Germline V gives CDR1 SGDLS, CDR2 YYNGEE. The CDR3 is 16 residues long. For the CDR3, the DNA is TGTGCCAGCAGCTACGGGGGGGCGGGTTTTCGAGAGACCCAGTACTTC. It translates to CASSYGGAGFRETQYF.

The chain carries TRBV5-4 and TRBJ2-3, with TRBD2 matching over 8 bases. This CDR3 region has 16 residues. Germline CDR1 reads SGHNT; CDR2 reads YYREEE (reference sequence). The V and J ends lost 0 bases and 0 bases, in that order; junction bases with no gene match: 3. CDR3 amino acids: CASSLGGTRSTDTQYF. The CDR3 nucleotides are TGTGCCAGCAGCTTGGGCGGGACTAGAAGCACAGATACGCAGTATTTT.

The V gene is TRBV7-2, the J gene TRBJ2-7, with 7 bases lining up with TRBD2. The V gene end was trimmed by 1 base and the J gene end by 5 bases; junction bases not matched to a gene: 8. The CDR3 consists of 15 residues. Germline CDR1 is SGHTA and CDR2 is FQGNSA. The CDR3 here is CASSLEGQGGHEQYF. The CDR3 region has the DNA TGTGCCAGCAGCTTAGAGGGCCAGGGAGGGCACGAGCAGTACTTC. Supplemented by reference TRBV7-2 and TRBJ2-7, the full variable domain reads GAGVSQSPSNKVTEKGKDVELRCDPISGHTALYWYRQSLGQGLEFLIYFQGNSAPDKSGLPSDRFSAERTGGSVSTLTIQRTQQEDSAVYLCASSLEGQGGHEQYFGPGTRLTVT.

The rearrangement joins TRBV27 to TRBJ1-1; 7 bases map to TRBD1. The J segment lost 2 bases and the V segment lost 6 bases, leaving 6 bases of the junction unmatched. The CDR3 has 14 residues. Germline assignment: CDR1 MNHEY and CDR2 SMNVEV (reference sequence). CDR3 nucleotide sequence: TGTGCCAGCAGGGAACAGGGGACCAACACTGAAGCTTTCTTT. This encodes CASREQGTNTEAFF.

The J gene is TRBJ2-1, the V gene TRBV6-1; weak D call: TRBD1 (5 bases). Deletions cut 6 bases from V and 4 bases from J, with 10 bases between. Germline V gives CDR1 MNHNS, CDR2 SASEGT. The CDR3 loop spans 13 amino acids. The CDR3 nucleotides are TGTGCCAGCAGGGAGACAGAGTACAATGAGCAGTTCTTC. Translating it yields CASRETEYNEQFF.

The rearrangement links TRBV5-1 to TRBJ2-1, with D maybe TRBD2 (6 bases). The CDR3 runs to 15 residues. Trimming removed 0 bases at V and 2 bases at J, with 9 bases between. Germline V gene data show CDR1 as SGHRS and CDR2 as YFSETQ. The CDR3 DNA reads TGCGCCAGCAGCTTGGGGGAGGTTCCCTACAATGAGCAGTTCTTC. Translation: CASSLGEVPYNEQFF.

This clone appeared once. The chain is built from TRBV6-5 and TRBJ2-3, with 11 bases lining up with TRBD2. Germline V lookup: CDR1 MNHEY, CDR2 SVGAGI. The CDR3 length is 16 residues. J was trimmed by 4 bases and V by 0 bases; bases with no gene match: 3. The CDR3 region is CASSYSSGGAPDTQYF. DNA of the CDR3: TGTGCCAGCAGTTACTCTAGCGGGGGGGCCCCAGATACGCAGTATTTT.

DNA for the CDR3: TGTGCTAGTGCCGCCCGCGGAGACTACAATGAGCAGTTCTTC. This codes for CASAARGDYNEQFF. This chain connects TRBV12-5 to TRBJ2-1; no reliable D call. The CDR3 loop spans 14 amino acids. Between the trimmed V and J ends, which lost 7 bases and 3 bases, there was a span of 13 bases. CDR1 and CDR2 from the germline V gene are LGHNT and FRNRAP.

This clone was found once. The genes are TRBV7-2 and TRBJ1-5; a weak D match, TRBD1 (6 bases). CDR1 and CDR2 (germline): SGHTA, FQGNSA. This CDR3 is 16 amino acids long. V was clipped by 1 base and J by 4 bases, with 14 bases between them. In DNA form, the CDR3 reads TGTGCCAGCAGCTTAGATGCGGGGGCGCTTAATCAGCCCCAGCATTTT. Translating gives CASSLDAGALNQPQHF.

CDR3 protein: CASSFPRYQETQYF. As DNA, the CDR3 is TGTGCCAGCAGCTTTCCGCGGTACCAAGAGACCCAGTACTTC. The genes are TRBV11-2 and TRBJ2-5; no firm D call. CDR1 and CDR2 (germline): SGHAT, FQNNGV. The CDR3 has 14 amino acids. The V end lost 3 bases, the J end lost 0 bases, and 8 bases lay between the germline ends.

The chain is built from TRBV28 and TRBJ2-7; no definite D call. V gave up 3 bases and J gave up 4 bases, with 4 bases separating them. The CDR3 runs to 11 residues. Germline CDR1 MDHEN, CDR2 SYDVKM. The DNA for the CDR3 is TGTGCCAGCAGTTTTAGATACGAGCAGTACTTC. Translating it yields CASSFRYEQYF.

The rearrangement links TRBV15 to TRBJ1-5, with D perhaps matching TRBD1 (6 bases). V was pared by 3 bases and J by 1 base, with 19 bases between. CDR3 length: 18 amino acids. The germline gives CDR1 LNHNV, CDR2 YYDKDF (reference sequence). In DNA form, the CDR3 reads TGTGCCACCAGCAGTCCCGCCCGGGGGGGGGCCAGCAATCAGCCCCAGCATTTT. It translates to CATSSPARGGASNQPQHF.

The V gene is TRBV9, the J gene TRBJ1-5, with 8 nucleotides matching TRBD1. With V trimmed by 1 base and J by 2 bases, 2 bases remained unmatched. The CDR3 is 15 amino acids. Germline CDR1 reads SGDLS; CDR2 reads YYNGEE. The CDR3 coding sequence is TGTGCCAGCAGCGTATCAGGGGGCGGCAATCAGCCCCAGCATTTT. Amino acids: CASSVSGGGNQPQHF.

This rearrangement joins TRBV5-1 to TRBJ2-1, with D maybe TRBD2 (6 bases). Trimming removed 6 bases from V and 2 bases from J, with 12 bases in between. Germline loops: CDR1 SGHRS, CDR2 YFSETQ. The CDR3 covers 14 residues. The CDR3 reads CASTASGPYNEQFF. The DNA of the CDR3 is TGCGCCAGCACCGCGAGCGGGCCCTACAATGAGCAGTTCTTC.

The CDR3 loop is CASSLVGPTSGTGDEQFF. CDR3 DNA: TGCGCCAGCAGCTTGGTGGGGCCCACTAGCGGGACGGGCGATGAGCAGTTCTTC. The chain uses TRBV5-1 and TRBJ2-1, with TRBD2 identical over 10 bases. The V and J ends lost 0 bases and 8 bases, in that order; junction bases with no gene match: 14. The length of the CDR3 is 18 residues. Germline values: CDR1 SGHRS, CDR2 YFSETQ. The whole variable domain, remainder taken from reference TRBV5-1 and TRBJ2-1, is KAGVTQTPRYLIKTRGQQVTLSCSPISGHRSVSWYQQTPGQGLQFLFEYFSETQRNKGNFPGRFSGRQFSNSRSEMNVSTLELGDSALYLCASSLVGPTSGTGDEQFFGPGTRLTVL.

The chain uses TRBV5-4 and TRBJ2-6; 8 bases are shared with TRBD1. Per the germline V gene, CDR1 is SGHNT and CDR2 is YYREEE (reference sequence). The CDR3 runs 18 residues. V shed 1 base, J shed 0 bases, and the junction held 6 bases outside the gene matches. The CDR3 DNA follows: TGTGCCAGCAGCTTGCGTTGGACAGGGCCCTCTGGGGCCAACGTCCTGACTTTC. Translation gives CASSLRWTGPSGANVLTF.

The chain employs TRBV5-1 and TRBJ2-3; 7 nucleotides agree with TRBD1. J gave up 1 base and V 4 bases, and 6 bases lay outside the gene matches. CDR3 length: 15 amino acids. Germline CDR1 is SGHRS and CDR2 is YFSETQ. The CDR3 sequence: CASSTRQGGTDTQYF. CDR3 nucleotide sequence: TGCGCCAGCAGCACCCGACAGGGAGGCACAGATACGCAGTATTTT.

V and J are TRBV5-1 and TRBJ2-5; weak D call: TRBD1 (5 bases). V was cut by 0 bases and J by 1 base, with 7 bases left in between. The germline V gene encodes CDR1 SGHRS and CDR2 YFSETQ. The CDR3 consists of 14 residues. The CDR3: CASSLERGQETQYF. The CDR3 DNA follows: TGCGCCAGCAGCTTGGAAAGGGGCCAAGAGACCCAGTACTTC.

This sequence joins TRBV6-5 and TRBJ1-2; D might be TRBD1 (6 bases). Trimming left V 6 bases short and J 2 bases short, with 10 bases between. This CDR3 region has 13 residues. Germline CDR1 and CDR2: MNHEY and SVGAGI. CDR3 bases: TGTGCCAGCAGCCGGACAGCGAACTATGGCTACACCTTC. Protein sequence: CASSRTANYGYTF.

This rearrangement joins TRBV14 to TRBJ2-7; 8 bases map to TRBD1. Germline V gives CDR1 SGHDN, CDR2 FVKESK. With V trimmed by 5 bases and J by 4 bases, 13 bases remained unmatched. CDR3 length equals 16 residues. The DNA for the CDR3 is TGTGCCAGCAGCATGGTCCGGACAGGGCGGGGTTACGAGCAGTACTTC. Its protein is CASSMVRTGRGYEQYF.

V usage is TRBV28 and J usage is TRBJ2-7, with TRBD2 matching over 13 bases. V gave up 5 bases and J gave up 4 bases; unmatched junction bases: 5. The germline V gene has CDR1 MDHEN and CDR2 SYDVKM. This CDR3 region has 15 residues. CDR3 protein: CASSPGLAGAYEQYF. CDR3 nucleotides: TGTGCCAGCAGTCCCGGACTAGCGGGAGCGTACGAGCAGTACTTC.

This rearrangement joins TRBV6-1 to TRBJ1-2; TRBD1 is a possible D gene (6 bases). V was clipped by 2 bases and J by 0 bases, with 7 bases between them. Germline CDR1 and CDR2: MNHNS and SASEGT. The CDR3 extends over 14 amino acids. CDR3 bases: TGTGCCAGCAGTGAAAGGACAGCTAACTATGGCTACACCTTC. It encodes CASSERTANYGYTF.